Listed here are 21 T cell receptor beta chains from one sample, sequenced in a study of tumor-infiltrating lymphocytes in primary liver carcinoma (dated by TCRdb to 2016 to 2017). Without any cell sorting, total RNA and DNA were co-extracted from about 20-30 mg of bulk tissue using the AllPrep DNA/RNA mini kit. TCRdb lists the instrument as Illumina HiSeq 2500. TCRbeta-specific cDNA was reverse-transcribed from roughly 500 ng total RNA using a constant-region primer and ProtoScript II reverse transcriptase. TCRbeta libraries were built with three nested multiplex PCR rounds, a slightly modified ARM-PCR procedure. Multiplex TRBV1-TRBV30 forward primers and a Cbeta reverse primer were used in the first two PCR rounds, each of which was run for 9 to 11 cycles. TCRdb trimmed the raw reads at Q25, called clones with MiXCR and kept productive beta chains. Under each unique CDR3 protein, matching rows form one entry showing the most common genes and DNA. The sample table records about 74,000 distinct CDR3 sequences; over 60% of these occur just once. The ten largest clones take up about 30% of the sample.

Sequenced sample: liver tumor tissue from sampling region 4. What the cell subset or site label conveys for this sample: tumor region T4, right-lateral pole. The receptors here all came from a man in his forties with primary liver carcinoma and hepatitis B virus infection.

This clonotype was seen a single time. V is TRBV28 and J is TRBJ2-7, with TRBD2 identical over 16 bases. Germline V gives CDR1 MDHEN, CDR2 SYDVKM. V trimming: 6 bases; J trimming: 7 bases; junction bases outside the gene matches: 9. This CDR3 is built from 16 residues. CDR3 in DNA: TGTGCCAGCAGCCTGGGACTAGCGGGAGGGTCGGGGGAGCAGTACTTC. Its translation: CASSLGLAGGSGEQYF.

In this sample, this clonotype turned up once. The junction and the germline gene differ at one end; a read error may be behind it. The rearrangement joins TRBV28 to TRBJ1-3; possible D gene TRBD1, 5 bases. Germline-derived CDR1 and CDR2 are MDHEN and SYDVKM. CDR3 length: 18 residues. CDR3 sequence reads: CAGSLSWGRRDSGNTIYF. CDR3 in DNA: TGTGCCGGCAGTTTAAGCTGGGGACGGAGAGACTCTGGAAACACCATATATTTT. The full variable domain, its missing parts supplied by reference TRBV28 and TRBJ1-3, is DVKVTQSSRYLVKRTGEKVFLECVQDMDHENMFWYRQDPGLGLRLIYFSYDVKMKEKGDIPEGYSVSREKKERFSLILESASTNQTSMYLCAGSLSWGRRDSGNTIYFGEGSWLTVV.

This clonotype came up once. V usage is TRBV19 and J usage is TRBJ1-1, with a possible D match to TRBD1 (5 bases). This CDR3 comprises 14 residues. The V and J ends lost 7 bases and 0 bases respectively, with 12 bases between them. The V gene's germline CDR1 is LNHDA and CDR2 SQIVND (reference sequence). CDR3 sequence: CASTQRQLNTEAFF. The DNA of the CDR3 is TGTGCCAGTACCCAAAGACAGCTGAACACTGAAGCTTTCTTT.

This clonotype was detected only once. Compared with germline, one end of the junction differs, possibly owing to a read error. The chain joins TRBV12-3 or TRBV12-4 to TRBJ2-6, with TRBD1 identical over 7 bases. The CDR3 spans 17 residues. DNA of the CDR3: TGTGTCAGCAGTTTACCGTACAGGGGAACTGGGGCCAACATCCTGACTTTC. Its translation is CVSSLPYRGTGANILTF.

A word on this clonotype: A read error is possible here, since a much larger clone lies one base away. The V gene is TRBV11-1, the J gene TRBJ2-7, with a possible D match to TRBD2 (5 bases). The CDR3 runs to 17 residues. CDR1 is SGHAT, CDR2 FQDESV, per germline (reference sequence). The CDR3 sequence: CANSLGPAGESSYEQYF. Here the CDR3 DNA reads TGTGCCAACAGCTTAGGGCCGGCGGGTGAAAGCTCCTACGAGCAGTACTTC.

This chain's CDR3 is CASSQYLADRATEAFF. The CDR3 nucleotides are TGCGCCAGCAGCCAATATCTTGCGGACAGGGCTACTGAAGCTTTCTTT. The rearrangement uses TRBV4-1 and TRBJ1-1, with 8 bases lining up with TRBD1. Germline loops: CDR1 MGHRA, CDR2 YSYEKL. The junction had 10 bases not matched to a gene; V was cut back by 2 bases and J by 5 bases. The CDR3 has 16 amino acids.

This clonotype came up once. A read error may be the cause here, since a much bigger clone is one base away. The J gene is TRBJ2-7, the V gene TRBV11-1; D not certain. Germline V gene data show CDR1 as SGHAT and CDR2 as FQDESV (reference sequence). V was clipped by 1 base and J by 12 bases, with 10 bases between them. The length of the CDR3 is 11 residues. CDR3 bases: TGTGCCAGCAGCTTAGGGTTCGGGCGGTACTTC. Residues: CASSLGFGRYF. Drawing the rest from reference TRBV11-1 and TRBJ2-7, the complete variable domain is EAEVAQSPRYKITEKSQAVAFWCDPISGHATLYWYRQILGQGPELLVQFQDESVVDDSQLPKDRFSAERLKGVDSTLKIQPAELGDSAMYLCASSLGFGRYFGPGTRLTVT.

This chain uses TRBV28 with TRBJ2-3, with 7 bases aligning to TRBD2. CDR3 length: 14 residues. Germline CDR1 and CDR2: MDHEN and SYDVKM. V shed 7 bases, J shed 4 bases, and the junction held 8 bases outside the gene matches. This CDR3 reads CASTGSGTADTQYF. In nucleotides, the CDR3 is TGTGCCAGCACCGGGAGCGGGACGGCAGATACGCAGTATTTT.

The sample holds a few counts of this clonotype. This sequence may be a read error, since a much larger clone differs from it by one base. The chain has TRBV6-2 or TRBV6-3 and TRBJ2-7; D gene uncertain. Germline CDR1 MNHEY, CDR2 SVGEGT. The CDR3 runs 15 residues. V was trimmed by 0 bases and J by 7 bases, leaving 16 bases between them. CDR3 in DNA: TGTGCCAGCAGTTACTCTCCGGCCTTATCTGGGGAGCAGTACTTC. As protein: CASSYSPALSGEQYF.

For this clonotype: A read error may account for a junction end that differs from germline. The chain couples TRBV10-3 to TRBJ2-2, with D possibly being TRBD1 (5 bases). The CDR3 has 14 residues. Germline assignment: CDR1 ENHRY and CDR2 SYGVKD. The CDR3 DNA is TGTACCATCAGTGAGTCCAGGGATGACTGGGAGCTGTTTTTT. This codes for CTISESRDDWELFF.

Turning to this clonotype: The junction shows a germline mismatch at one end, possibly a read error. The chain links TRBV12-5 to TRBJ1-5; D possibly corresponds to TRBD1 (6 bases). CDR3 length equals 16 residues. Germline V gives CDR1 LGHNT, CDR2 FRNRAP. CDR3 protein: CASGLRGQRQEQPQHF. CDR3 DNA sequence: TGTGCTAGTGGTTTGCGGGGGCAGAGGCAGGAGCAGCCCCAGCACTTT.

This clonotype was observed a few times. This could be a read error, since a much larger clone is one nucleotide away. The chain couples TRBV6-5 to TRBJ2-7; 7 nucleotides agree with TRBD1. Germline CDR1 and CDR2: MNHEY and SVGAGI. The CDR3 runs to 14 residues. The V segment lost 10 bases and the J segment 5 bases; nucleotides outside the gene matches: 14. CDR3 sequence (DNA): TGTGCCAACAGAACAAACAGGGGTGCCCACGAGCAGTACTTC. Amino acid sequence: CANRTNRGAHEQYF.

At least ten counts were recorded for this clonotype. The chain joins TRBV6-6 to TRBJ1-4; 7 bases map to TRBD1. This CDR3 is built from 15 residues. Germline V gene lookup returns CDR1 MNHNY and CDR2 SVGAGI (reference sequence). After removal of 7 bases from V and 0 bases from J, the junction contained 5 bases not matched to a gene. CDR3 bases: TGTGCCAGCACGTCTCAGGGGGCAACTAATGAAAAACTGTTTTTT. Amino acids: CASTSQGATNEKLFF.

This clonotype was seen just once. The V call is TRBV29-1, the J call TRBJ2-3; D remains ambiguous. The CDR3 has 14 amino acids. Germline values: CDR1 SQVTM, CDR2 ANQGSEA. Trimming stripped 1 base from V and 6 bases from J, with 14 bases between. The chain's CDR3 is CSVEANSDTDTQYF. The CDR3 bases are TGCAGCGTTGAAGCTAATTCCGATACGGATACGCAGTATTTT.

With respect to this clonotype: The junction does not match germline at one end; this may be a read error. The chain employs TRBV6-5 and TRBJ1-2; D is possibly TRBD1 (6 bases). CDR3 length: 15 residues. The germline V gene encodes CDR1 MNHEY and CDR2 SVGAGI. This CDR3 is CASNYKVPGGGGYTF. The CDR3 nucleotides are TGTGCCAGCAATTACAAAGTCCCGGGGGGCGGCGGCTACACCTTC.

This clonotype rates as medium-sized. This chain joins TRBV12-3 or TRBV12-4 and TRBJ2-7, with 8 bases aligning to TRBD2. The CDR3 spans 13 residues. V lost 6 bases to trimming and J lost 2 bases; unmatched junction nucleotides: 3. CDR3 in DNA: TGTGCCAGCAGCTTGCGGGAGGCCTACGAGCAGTACTTC. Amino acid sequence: CASSLREAYEQYF.

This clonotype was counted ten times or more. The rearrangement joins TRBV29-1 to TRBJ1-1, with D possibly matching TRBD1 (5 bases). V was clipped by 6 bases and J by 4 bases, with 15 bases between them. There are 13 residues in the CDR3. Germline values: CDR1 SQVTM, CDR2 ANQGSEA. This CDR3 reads CSVAGGGRTEAFF. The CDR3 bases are TGCAGCGTCGCCGGGGGAGGGCGCACTGAAGCTTTCTTT.

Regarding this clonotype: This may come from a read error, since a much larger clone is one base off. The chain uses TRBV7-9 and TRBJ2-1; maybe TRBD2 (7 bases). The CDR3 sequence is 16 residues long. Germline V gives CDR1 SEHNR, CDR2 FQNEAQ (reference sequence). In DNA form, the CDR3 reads TGTACCAGCAGCGGGGAACAGGGCCCCTCCTACAATGAGCAGTTCTTC. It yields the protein CTSSGEQGPSYNEQFF. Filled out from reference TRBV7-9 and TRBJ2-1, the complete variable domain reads DTGVSQNPRHKITKRGQNVTFRCDPISEHNRLYWYRQTLGQGPEFLTYFQNEAQLEKSRLLSDRFSAERPKGSFSTLEIQRTEQGDSAMYLCTSSGEQGPSYNEQFFGPGTRLTVL.

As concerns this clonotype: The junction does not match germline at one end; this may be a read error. The DNA for the CDR3 is TGTGCCAGCACCGTGTACAAGGGCAATCAGCCCCATCATTTT. Translation: CASTVYKGNQPHHF. The V gene is TRBV28, the J gene TRBJ1-5, with D unresolved. This CDR3 region has 14 residues. Germline assignment: CDR1 MDHEN and CDR2 SYDVKM.

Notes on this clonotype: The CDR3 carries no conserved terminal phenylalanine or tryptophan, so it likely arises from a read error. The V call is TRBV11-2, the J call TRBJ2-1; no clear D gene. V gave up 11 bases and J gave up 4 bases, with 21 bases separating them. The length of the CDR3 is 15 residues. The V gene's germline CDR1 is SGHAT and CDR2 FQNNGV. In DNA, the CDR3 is TGTGCCGCCGGGCAAGACCAGCCATCATACAATGAGCAGTTCGTC. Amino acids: CAAGQDQPSYNEQFV.

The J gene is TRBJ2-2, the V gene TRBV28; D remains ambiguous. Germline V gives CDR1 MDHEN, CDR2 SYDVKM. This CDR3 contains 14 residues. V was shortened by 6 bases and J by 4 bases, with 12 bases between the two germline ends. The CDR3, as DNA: TGTGCCAGCAGCCCCTCCGCGAGCACCGGGGAGCTGTTTTTT. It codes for CASSPSASTGELFF.